This T cell receptor beta chain derives from a study of persistence of HIV-infected CD4 T cells. Study-wide context: Multiple blood draws of up to roughly 200 mL, except two donors with single leukapheresis. Study-wide findings and caveats: TCRbeta richness was lower in CMV- and Gag-responding cells than in anti-CD3/anti-CD28-responding cells.

In regard to this clone: The target antigen is unknown.

Overlapping HIV-1 Gag 15-mer peptides at about 1 ug per peptide per mL were used. Memory cells lacking CD40L and CD69 with high CD45RO were sorted. The immunoSEQ assay was version 4, run in survey mode. The table came from immunoSEQ multiplex PCR; TCRdb's copy has only in-frame clones and leaves some out. The sample has tens of thousands of clones; about 80% are singletons. The sequenced sample was CD4+ T cells sorted from PBMCs after approximately 19-hour stimulation, obtained from a patient who received antiretroviral therapy. The TCR originated in an adult man with HIV who was CMV-seropositive.

CDR3 protein: CASSSKGLAGLYGELFF. The CDR3 region has the DNA TGTGCCAGTAGTTCGAAAGGACTAGCGGGGTTGTACGGGGAGCTGTTTTTT. This chain uses TRBV19 with TRBJ2-2, with 12 bases identical to TRBD2. Germline V lookup: CDR1 LNHDA, CDR2 SQIVND (reference sequence). This CDR3 has 17 amino acids. Trimming removed 5 bases from V and 7 bases from J; junction bases left unmatched: 11.